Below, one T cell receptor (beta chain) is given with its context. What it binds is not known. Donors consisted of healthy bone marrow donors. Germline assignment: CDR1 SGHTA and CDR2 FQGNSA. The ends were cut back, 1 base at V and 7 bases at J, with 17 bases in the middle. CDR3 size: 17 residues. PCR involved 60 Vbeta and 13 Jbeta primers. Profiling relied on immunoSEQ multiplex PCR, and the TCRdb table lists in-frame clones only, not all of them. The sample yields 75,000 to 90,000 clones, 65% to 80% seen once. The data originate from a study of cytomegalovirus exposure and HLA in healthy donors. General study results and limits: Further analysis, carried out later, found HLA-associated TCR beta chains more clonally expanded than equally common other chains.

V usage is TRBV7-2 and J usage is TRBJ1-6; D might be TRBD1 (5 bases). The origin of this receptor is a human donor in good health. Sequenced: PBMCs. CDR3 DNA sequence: TGTGCCAGCAGCTTAGTCTCTCAGGGCACTTCGAATTCACCCCTCCACTTT. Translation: CASSLVSQGTSNSPLHF.